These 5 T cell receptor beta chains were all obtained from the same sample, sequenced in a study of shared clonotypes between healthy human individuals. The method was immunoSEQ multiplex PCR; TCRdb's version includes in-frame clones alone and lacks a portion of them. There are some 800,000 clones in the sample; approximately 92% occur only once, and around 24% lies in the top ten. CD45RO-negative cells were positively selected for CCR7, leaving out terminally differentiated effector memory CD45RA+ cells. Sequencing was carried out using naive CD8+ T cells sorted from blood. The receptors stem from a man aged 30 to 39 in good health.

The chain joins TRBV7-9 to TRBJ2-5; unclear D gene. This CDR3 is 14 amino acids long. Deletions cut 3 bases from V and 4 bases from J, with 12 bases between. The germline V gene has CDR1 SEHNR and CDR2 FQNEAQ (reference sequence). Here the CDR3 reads CASSFPGTRETQYF. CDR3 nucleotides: TGTGCCAGCAGCTTCCCAGGCACTCGAGAGACCCAGTACTTC.

The CDR3 loop reads CASSYSRTSGINEQFF. DNA of the CDR3: TGTGCCAGCAGTTACTCTAGGACTAGCGGGATCAATGAGCAGTTCTTC. The V gene is TRBV6-6, the J gene TRBJ2-1; 12 positions agree with TRBD2. The junction had 3 bases not matched to a gene; V was cut back by 0 bases and J by 6 bases. Per the germline V gene, CDR1 is MNHNY and CDR2 is SVGAGI (reference sequence). The CDR3 runs to 16 residues.

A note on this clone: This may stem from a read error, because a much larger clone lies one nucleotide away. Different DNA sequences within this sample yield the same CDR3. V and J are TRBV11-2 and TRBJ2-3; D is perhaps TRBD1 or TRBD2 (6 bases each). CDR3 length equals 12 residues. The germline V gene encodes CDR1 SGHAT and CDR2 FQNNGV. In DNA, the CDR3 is TGTGCCAGCAGTTTAGGGGGGGATACGCAGTATTTT. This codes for CASSLGGDTQYF.

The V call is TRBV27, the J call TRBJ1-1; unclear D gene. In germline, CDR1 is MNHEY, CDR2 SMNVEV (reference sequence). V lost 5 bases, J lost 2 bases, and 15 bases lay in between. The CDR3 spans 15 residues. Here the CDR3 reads CASSPRLERNTEAFF. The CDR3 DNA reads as TGTGCCAGCAGTCCCCGCCTGGAACGTAACACTGAAGCTTTCTTT.

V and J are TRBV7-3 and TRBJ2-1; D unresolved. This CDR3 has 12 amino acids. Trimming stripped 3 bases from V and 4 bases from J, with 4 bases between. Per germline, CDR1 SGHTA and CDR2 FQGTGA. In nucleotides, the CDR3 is TGTGCCAGCAGCTTCGGTTACAATGAGCAGTTCTTC. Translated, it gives CASSFGYNEQFF.